Below are 20 T cell receptor beta chains sequenced from a single sample in a study of OX40 agonist ivuxolimab in advanced cancers. This table comes from immunoSEQ multiplex PCR, and its TCRdb copy is limited to in-frame clones, with some not included. Of around 74,000 clones in the sample, about 90% are singletons; the top ten hold approximately 11%. The source was CD4+ or CD8+ T cells sorted from blood, collected in a trial of the OX40 agonist ivuxolimab. The receptors here all came from an adult with an advanced solid tumor such as melanoma, head and neck, liver or kidney cancer.

The V and J genes are TRBV27 and TRBJ2-7, with D perhaps TRBD1 (5 bases). This CDR3 spans 11 amino acids. The germline gives CDR1 MNHEY, CDR2 SMNVEV (reference sequence). The ends were cut back, 8 bases at V and 6 bases at J, with 11 bases in the middle. CDR3 in amino acids: CASGASSEQYF. The CDR3 DNA reads as TGTGCCAGCGGGGCCAGTAGCGAGCAGTACTTC.

The chain couples TRBV4-2 to TRBJ2-3; 11 bases line up with TRBD2. The germline gives CDR1 LGHNA, CDR2 YNFKEQ. The V segment lost 4 bases and the J segment 2 bases; nucleotides outside the gene matches: 2. The CDR3 runs to 15 residues. CDR3 in amino acids: CASSPLAGDTDTQYF. The CDR3, as DNA: TGTGCCAGCAGCCCACTAGCGGGGGACACAGATACGCAGTATTTT.

This clone was counted at least ten times. V is TRBV28 and J is TRBJ2-7; D assignment may be TRBD1 or TRBD2 (5 bases each). Germline CDR1 is MDHEN and CDR2 is SYDVKM. The CDR3 sequence is 12 residues long. Trimming pared 10 bases from V and 7 bases from J, leaving 17 bases between. CDR3 DNA: TGTGCCACCTCCCCCGGGGCCTGGGAGCAGTACTTC. Translation gives CATSPGAWEQYF.

This clone was observed once. J is TRBJ2-2 and V is TRBV7-9; 10 bases line up with TRBD1. The CDR3 is 16 residues long. Losses at the gene ends were 5 bases for V and 2 bases for J; bases not matched to a gene: 5. CDR1 and CDR2 from the germline V gene are SEHNR and FQNEAQ (reference sequence). The CDR3 protein is CASSDRDRGNTGELFF. The DNA for the CDR3 is TGTGCCAGCAGCGACCGGGACAGGGGTAACACCGGGGAGCTGTTTTTT. The whole variable domain, remainder taken from reference TRBV7-9 and TRBJ2-2, is DTGVSQNPRHKITKRGQNVTFRCDPISEHNRLYWYRQTLGQGPEFLTYFQNEAQLEKSRLLSDRFSAERPKGSFSTLEIQRTEQGDSAMYLCASSDRDRGNTGELFFGEGSRLTVL.

This rearrangement joins TRBV11-2 to TRBJ2-1, with TRBD1 identical over 7 bases. From germline, CDR1 is SGHAT and CDR2 FQNNGV. The CDR3 runs 15 residues. Losses at the gene ends were 6 bases for V and 2 bases for J; bases not matched to a gene: 7. The CDR3 loop is CASSPRQGAYNEQFF. DNA of the CDR3: TGTGCCAGCAGTCCCCGTCAGGGGGCCTACAATGAGCAGTTCTTC. Variable domain in full (rest from reference TRBV11-2 and TRBJ2-1): EAGVAQSPRYKIIEKRQSVAFWCNPISGHATLYWYQQILGQGPKLLIQFQNNGVVDDSQLPKDRFSAERLKGVDSTLKIQPAKLEDSAVYLCASSPRQGAYNEQFFGPGTRLTVL.

The chain carries TRBV11-2 and TRBJ1-2, with TRBD1 matching 12 bases. Germline-derived CDR1 and CDR2 are SGHAT and FQNNGV. The CDR3 length is 17 residues. V shed 1 base, J shed 5 bases, and the junction held 8 bases outside the gene matches. CDR3 sequence (DNA): TGTGCCAGCAGCTTAGTTGGGACAGGGGGCACTAGATATGGCTACACCTTC. As protein: CASSLVGTGGTRYGYTF.

V usage is TRBV9 and J usage is TRBJ2-5; D is possibly TRBD1 (6 bases). This CDR3 region has 13 residues. Trimming took off 3 bases at V and 10 bases at J, with 16 bases between the two ends. Germline V gives CDR1 SGDLS, CDR2 YYNGEE. CDR3 DNA sequence: TGTGCCAGCAGCGGGCCCTTTGAAGGGGGCCAGTACTTC. This sequence encodes CASSGPFEGGQYF.

The sample holds one count of this clone. CDR3 sequence (DNA): TGCGCCAGCAGCTTGGGGACAGGGCTTGTCACAGATACGCAGTATTTT. It codes for CASSLGTGLVTDTQYF. The gene calls are TRBV5-1 and TRBJ2-3; 8 nucleotides match TRBD1. V was clipped by 0 bases and J by 2 bases; unmatched bases: 5. The germline CDR1 and CDR2 sequences are SGHRS and YFSETQ. The CDR3 covers 16 residues.

The V and J genes are TRBV11-2 and TRBJ2-5; 8 nucleotides align to TRBD1. Germline V CDR1 and CDR2: SGHAT, FQNNGV. CDR3 length: 14 amino acids. V shed 4 bases and J 1 base; nucleotides not matched to a gene: 2. This CDR3 is CASSSDRVQETQYF. The CDR3 coding sequence is TGTGCCAGCAGCTCGGACAGGGTCCAAGAGACCCAGTACTTC.

V is TRBV10-3 and J is TRBJ2-7; 8 nucleotides agree with TRBD1. This CDR3 has 16 residues. The V segment lost 4 bases and the J segment 4 bases; nucleotides outside the gene matches: 12. Germline values: CDR1 ENHRY, CDR2 SYGVKD. In DNA form, the CDR3 reads TGTGCCATCAGTGGGTGGGAGCAGGGGGCTTCGTACGAGCAGTACTTC. This gives the protein CAISGWEQGASYEQYF.

A single count supports this clone. The gene calls are TRBV7-6 and TRBJ1-4, with D maybe TRBD1 (5 bases). The germline V and J ends were trimmed by 9 bases and 4 bases, with 15 bases remaining between them. The germline gives CDR1 SGHVS, CDR2 FNYEAQ. The CDR3 has 14 residues. In nucleotides, the CDR3 is TGTGCCAGTACAACGGCAGGGAGTAATGAAAAACTGTTTTTT. Translated: CASTTAGSNEKLFF.

The J gene is TRBJ2-7, the V gene TRBV6-5; 7 nucleotides match TRBD1. The trim removed 2 bases at V and 2 bases at J, leaving 3 bases unmatched. The CDR3 totals 14 residues. The germline CDR1 and CDR2 sequences are MNHEY and SVGAGI. Here the CDR3 DNA reads TGTGCCAGCAGTTACGGACAGGCTGCCTACGAGCAGTACTTC. Protein: CASSYGQAAYEQYF.

V usage is TRBV12-5 and J usage is TRBJ2-1, with TRBD1 matching over 9 bases. The germline CDR1 and CDR2 sequences are LGHNT and FRNRAP. With 7 bases clipped from V and 7 bases from J, the junction kept 11 bases outside the gene matches. The CDR3 extends over 15 amino acids. CDR3 DNA sequence: TGTGCTAGTGTCTCTTACGGGACAGGGAGGAATGAGCAGTTCTTC. It yields the protein CASVSYGTGRNEQFF.

The rearrangement uses TRBV13 and TRBJ2-7; 8 bases are a match to TRBD1. Unmatched junction bases numbered 5, after V lost 4 bases and J lost 3 bases. This CDR3 has 14 residues. From germline, CDR1 is PRHDT and CDR2 FYEKMQ (reference sequence). Here the CDR3 reads CASSSTDRDYEQYF. For the CDR3, the DNA is TGTGCCAGCAGCTCCACGGACAGGGACTACGAGCAGTACTTC.

The chain couples TRBV19 to TRBJ2-3; either TRBD1 or TRBD2 may supply D (7 bases each). The CDR3 consists of 16 residues. Between the trimmed V and J ends, which lost 5 bases and 1 base, there was a span of 16 bases. Germline V lookup: CDR1 LNHDA, CDR2 SQIVND (reference sequence). DNA of the CDR3: TGTGCCAGTAGTTCCCAACAGGGGAGGGGCACAGATACGCAGTATTTT. Protein sequence: CASSSQQGRGTDTQYF. Complete variable domain (other parts from reference TRBV19 and TRBJ2-3): DGGITQSPKYLFRKEGQNVTLSCEQNLNHDAMYWYRQDPGQGLRLIYYSQIVNDFQKGDIAEGYSVSREKKESFPLTVTSAQKNPTAFYLCASSSQQGRGTDTQYFGPGTRLTVL.

This chain links TRBV2 with TRBJ1-1, with D uncertain. The CDR3 is made up of 14 amino acids. V was trimmed by 1 base and J by 5 bases, leaving 11 bases between them. Per the germline V gene, CDR1 is SNHLY and CDR2 is FYNNEI. The CDR3 region has the DNA TGTGCCAGCAGTGAAGGAAGCGAGGTTACTGAAGCTTTCTTT. Encoded protein: CASSEGSEVTEAFF.

A single count supports this clone. The chain couples TRBV7-2 to TRBJ2-5; D gene uncertain. CDR3 length: 13 amino acids. Trimming pared 4 bases from V and 1 base from J, leaving 7 bases between. Per germline, CDR1 SGHTA and CDR2 FQGNSA. In nucleotides, the CDR3 is TGTGCCAGCAGCTATGCCCCCCAAGAGACCCAGTACTTC. It yields the protein CASSYAPQETQYF.

V usage is TRBV11-2 and J usage is TRBJ1-1, with D possibly being TRBD1 (6 bases). The V and J ends lost 3 bases and 1 base respectively, with 9 bases between them. The length of the CDR3 is 14 residues. The germline CDR1 and CDR2 sequences are SGHAT and FQNNGV. CDR3 DNA sequence: TGTGCCAGCAGCTTGGGGGGGGCGAACACTGAAGCTTTCTTT. This gives the protein CASSLGGANTEAFF. The whole variable domain, remainder taken from reference TRBV11-2 and TRBJ1-1, is EAGVAQSPRYKIIEKRQSVAFWCNPISGHATLYWYQQILGQGPKLLIQFQNNGVVDDSQLPKDRFSAERLKGVDSTLKIQPAKLEDSAVYLCASSLGGANTEAFFGQGTRLTVV.

This chain connects TRBV9 to TRBJ2-3; TRBD1 matches 7 bases. CDR1 is SGDLS and CDR2 is YYNGEE in the germline V gene. The V segment lost 4 bases and the J segment 5 bases; nucleotides outside the gene matches: 7. The CDR3 consists of 14 residues. This CDR3 is CASSLYGTEDTQYF. The DNA for the CDR3 is TGTGCCAGCAGCCTGTATGGGACAGAAGATACGCAGTATTTT.

The rearrangement uses TRBV7-8 and TRBJ2-2, with D unclear. CDR3 length equals 13 residues. The V gene lost 0 bases and the J gene lost 5 bases, with 4 bases spanning the gap. Germline V gives CDR1 SGHVS, CDR2 FQNEAQ. In DNA form, the CDR3 reads TGTGCCAGCAGCTTAGCCCGAACCGGGGAGCTGTTTTTT. Translated, it gives CASSLARTGELFF.